The 22 T cell receptor beta chains in this list originate from one sample, sequenced in a study of T cell repertoires in cytomegalovirus infection. What these receptors recognize is not known. TCRdb independently ran MiXCR on the reads; one entry per CDR3 protein. Of some 320,000 distinct CDR3 sequences in the sample, roughly 28% are singletons; the top ten hold 15% to 20%. Here the sequenced sample was cultured PBMCs, taken from culture after CMV antigen stimulation. Receptors were obtained from a human donor in good health (CMV status not recorded). Some clones in this sample may be carry-over from other donors' samples.

This clonotype came up a few times. This chain joins TRBV28 and TRBJ2-7; D is perhaps TRBD2 (5 bases). Trimming cost V 7 bases and J 4 bases, with 14 bases left between them. This CDR3 has 13 residues. Germline-derived CDR1 and CDR2 are MDHEN and SYDVKM. The chain's CDR3 is CASMSVGVYEQYF. The CDR3 DNA reads TGTGCCAGCATGAGTGTGGGAGTGTACGAGCAGTACTTC.

This chain joins TRBV3-1 and TRBJ2-1; 15 positions agree with TRBD2. In germline, CDR1 is LGHDT, CDR2 YNNKEL (reference sequence). The junction had 5 bases not matched to a gene; V was cut back by 4 bases and J by 10 bases. This CDR3 contains 15 residues. The DNA for the CDR3 is TGTGCCAGCAGCCCCCGGGGACTAGCGGGAGGCGAGCAGTTCTTC. The encoded protein is CASSPRGLAGGEQFF.

The chain couples TRBV7-3 to TRBJ2-7; possible D gene TRBD1, 6 bases. Trimming took off 7 bases at V and 0 bases at J, with 13 bases between the two ends. This CDR3 region has 14 residues. Per the germline V gene, CDR1 is SGHTA and CDR2 is FQGTGA. CDR3 nucleotides: TGTGCCAGCAAAACAGACAGGCTCTCCTACGAGCAGTACTTC. Translation gives CASKTDRLSYEQYF.

This clonotype was observed a few times. CDR3 bases: TGTGCCAGCAGCCGAGGGGCGACTGCACGCCTTGCCTACGAGCAGTACTTC. Its translation: CASSRGATARLAYEQYF. The rearrangement uses TRBV7-2 and TRBJ2-7; either TRBD1 or TRBD2 may supply D (5 bases each). Trimming shortened V by 5 bases and J by 2 bases, and 22 bases separated the two germline ends. Germline V gene data show CDR1 as SGHTA and CDR2 as FQGNSA. The CDR3 runs to 17 residues.

The CDR3 DNA reads as TGTGCCAGCGGACAGGGGCAGCCTAGAGAAGCTTTCTTT. Translated, it gives CASGQGQPREAFF. V usage is TRBV12-3 or TRBV12-4 and J usage is TRBJ1-1, with 9 bases matching TRBD1. The CDR3 covers 13 residues. V was clipped by 8 bases and J by 8 bases; unmatched bases: 9.

The CDR3 here is CASSPALAVNVLTF. As DNA, the CDR3 is TGTGCCAGCAGTCCTGCCCTGGCGGTCAACGTCCTGACTTTC. This sequence joins TRBV28 and TRBJ2-6; no clear D. Germline-derived CDR1 and CDR2 are MDHEN and SYDVKM. V lost 5 bases, J lost 9 bases, and 14 bases lay in between. The CDR3 consists of 14 residues.

This clonotype was seen many times. The chain links TRBV7-8 to TRBJ2-5, with 8 nucleotides matching TRBD2. V trimming: 8 bases; J trimming: 3 bases; junction bases outside the gene matches: 8. The CDR3 length is 14 residues. CDR1 and CDR2 from the germline V gene are SGHVS and FQNEAQ. CDR3 sequence reads: CASGVAGLKETQYF. The CDR3 nucleotides read TGTGCCAGCGGGGTAGCGGGGCTGAAAGAGACCCAGTACTTC.

This clonotype was counted only a few times. The chain links TRBV6-1 to TRBJ1-2, with D perhaps matching TRBD1 (5 bases). Trimming shortened V by 2 bases and J by 4 bases, and 14 bases separated the two germline ends. The CDR3 has 15 residues. Germline assignment: CDR1 MNHNS and CDR2 SASEGT. DNA for the CDR3: TGTGCCAGCAGTGAAAGGGACGGAAGCGGCTATGGCTACACCTTC. Translating gives CASSERDGSGYGYTF.

This clonotype was detected a few times. The chain has TRBV7-3 and TRBJ2-1, with D unresolved. The CDR3 is made up of 15 amino acids. Looked up from germline, CDR1 is SGHTA and CDR2 is FQGTGA. Trimming cost V 1 base and J 2 bases, with 9 bases left between them. DNA for the CDR3: TGTGCCAGCAGCTTAAGGGCAGTAGCCTACAATGAGCAGTTCTTC. This sequence encodes CASSLRAVAYNEQFF.

The chain couples TRBV27 to TRBJ2-7; a possible D gene is TRBD2 (5 bases). Germline CDR1 reads MNHEY; CDR2 reads SMNVEV (reference sequence). This CDR3 has 14 amino acids. The ends were cut back, 2 bases at V and 3 bases at J, with 11 bases in the middle. The CDR3 region is CASSLGRAGYEQYF. The CDR3 nucleotides read TGTGCCAGCAGTTTAGGTCGGGCGGGCTACGAGCAGTACTTC.

This clonotype was counted only a few times. V gene TRBV11-2 combines with J gene TRBJ1-5, with unresolved D. Trimming took 1 base from V and 1 from J, leaving 14 bases between them. CDR1 SGHAT and CDR2 FQNNGV come from the germline V gene. The CDR3 has 17 residues. This chain's CDR3 is CASSLGMSGSSNQPQHF. The CDR3 DNA is TGTGCCAGCAGCTTAGGGATGTCGGGATCCAGCAATCAGCCCCAGCATTTT.

This chain connects TRBV20-1 to TRBJ1-1, with D unresolved. Trimming cost V 3 bases and J 1 base, with 12 bases left between them. This CDR3 has 14 amino acids. From germline, CDR1 is DFQATT and CDR2 SNEGSKA (reference sequence). This CDR3 is CSARIGSRNTEAFF. CDR3 DNA: TGCAGTGCTAGGATAGGGAGTAGGAACACTGAAGCTTTCTTT.

V usage is TRBV19 and J usage is TRBJ2-2; the D is unclear. The V and J ends lost 2 bases and 9 bases respectively, with 13 bases between them. CDR3 length: 14 residues. Germline CDR1 LNHDA, CDR2 SQIVND (reference sequence). CDR3 amino acids: CASSISPRTRELFF. The CDR3 bases are TGTGCCAGTAGTATATCCCCTCGGACCCGGGAGCTGTTTTTT.

The V call is TRBV20-1, the J call TRBJ1-1, with TRBD1 matching 10 bases. This CDR3 has 14 residues. Trimming removed 6 bases from V and 5 bases from J; junction bases left unmatched: 9. Germline V CDR1 and CDR2: DFQATT, SNEGSKA (reference sequence). The CDR3 reads CSAALGQGRTEAFF. The CDR3 DNA reads as TGCAGTGCCGCCCTGGGACAGGGGAGGACTGAAGCTTTCTTT.

This clonotype turned up a few times. The rearrangement links TRBV11-1 to TRBJ2-2; 7 positions agree with TRBD1. Germline values: CDR1 SGHAT, CDR2 FQDESV (reference sequence). V lost 6 bases to trimming and J lost 5 bases; unmatched junction nucleotides: 12. This CDR3 is 16 amino acids long. CDR3 coding DNA: TGTGCCAGCAGTACAAGGGACAGCCCCTTTACCGGGGAGCTGTTTTTT. It encodes CASSTRDSPFTGELFF.

This clonotype turned up a few times. The gene calls are TRBV19 and TRBJ1-2; no clear D. Trimming stripped 3 bases from V and 0 bases from J, with 14 bases between. Germline V gene lookup returns CDR1 LNHDA and CDR2 SQIVND (reference sequence). The CDR3 contains 16 residues. This chain's CDR3 is CASSMRAAGTNYGYTF. CDR3 DNA: TGTGCCAGTAGTATGCGTGCGGCTGGTACTAACTATGGCTACACCTTC.

The genes are TRBV28 and TRBJ1-5; the D is unclear. Trimming cost V 1 base and J 5 bases, with 0 bases left between them. Per the germline V gene, CDR1 is MDHEN and CDR2 is SYDVKM. This CDR3 has 11 amino acids. In DNA, the CDR3 is TGTGCCAGCAGTTTATATCAGCCCCAGCATTTT. Amino acids: CASSLYQPQHF. Combining the CDR3 with reference TRBV28 and TRBJ1-5 gives the whole variable domain DVKVTQSSRYLVKRTGEKVFLECVQDMDHENMFWYRQDPGLGLRLIYFSYDVKMKEKGDIPEGYSVSREKKERFSLILESASTNQTSMYLCASSLYQPQHFGDGTRLSIL.

This chain joins TRBV25-1 and TRBJ1-2, with a weak D call TRBD1 (5 bases). This CDR3 spans 16 amino acids. In germline, CDR1 is MGHDK, CDR2 SYGVNS. V gave up 10 bases and J gave up 5 bases, with 26 bases separating them. The CDR3 DNA is TGTGCCACCCCGCATGTCGGATCGGGGGGAGAATATGGCTACACCTTC. It translates to CATPHVGSGGEYGYTF.

The chain employs TRBV5-5 and TRBJ1-1; a weak D match, TRBD1 (5 bases). The CDR3 extends over 15 amino acids. The germline V and J ends were trimmed by 3 bases and 0 bases, with 12 bases remaining between them. From germline, CDR1 is SGHKS and CDR2 YYEKEE (reference sequence). The CDR3 protein is CASSWTGTLNTEAFF. CDR3 nucleotide sequence: TGTGCCAGCAGCTGGACGGGGACTTTGAACACTGAAGCTTTCTTT.

This clonotype was seen more than once but under ten times. The chain has TRBV5-5 and TRBJ2-7; D uncertain. V shed 0 bases and J shed 1 base, with 11 bases lying between them. Germline-derived CDR1 and CDR2 are SGHKS and YYEKEE (reference sequence). This CDR3 is built from 15 residues. Here the CDR3 reads CASSLAGLSSYEQYF. CDR3 sequence (DNA): TGTGCCAGCAGCTTGGCGGGTCTGTCATCCTACGAGCAGTACTTC.

The rearrangement joins TRBV10-3 to TRBJ2-7, with D possibly TRBD1 on 6 matching bases. Germline-derived CDR1 and CDR2 are ENHRY and SYGVKD. The length of the CDR3 is 14 residues. V lost 10 bases and J lost 4, with 20 bases in between. The CDR3 region has the DNA TGTGCCACCAGGGTAGGGGAAAGGGGGTACGAGCAGTACTTC. Its protein is CATRVGERGYEQYF.

The chain links TRBV12-3 or TRBV12-4 to TRBJ2-7; D remains ambiguous. The ends were cut back, 2 bases at V and 0 bases at J, with 8 bases in the middle. The CDR3 covers 14 residues. In DNA form, the CDR3 reads TGTGCCAGCAGTTTAAGGCAGACCTCCTACGAGCAGTACTTC. Amino acid sequence: CASSLRQTSYEQYF.